Listed below are T cell receptor beta chains from one sample, sequenced in a study. TCRdb recomputed calls from the 5' RACE reads with MiXCR, one row per CDR3 protein. The sample holds roughly 42,000 distinct CDR3 sequences, approximately 30% seen once. Input material: tumor-infiltrating memory CD4+ T cells sorted from the breast tumor. These receptors were obtained from a female donor with breast cancer. The CDR3 runs from the conserved cysteine through the conserved F or W. D genes are given only for firm matches. Where a row states a size, it is once, few, many or the class of an expanded clone; other rows omit it.

few	TRBV4-2	16	NA	TRBJ1-3	CASSPREGITGNTIYF	TGTGCCAGCAGCCCTCGAGAGGGAATCACTGGAAACACCATATATTTT
few	TRBV7-6	15	TRBD2	TRBJ2-7	CASSDSGPGGYEQYF	TGTGCCAGCAGCGATAGTGGTCCGGGGGGATACGAGCAGTACTTC
few	TRBV5-4	14	NA	TRBJ2-2	CASSPGGSTGELFF	TGTGCCAGCAGCCCAGGGGGGAGCACCGGGGAGCTGTTTTTT
NA	TRBV10-3	15	NA	TRBJ2-2	CAISESGPYTGELFF	TGTGCCATCAGTGAGAGCGGGCCTTACACCGGGGAGCTGTTTTTT
NA	TRBV11-2	14	TRBD2	TRBJ2-5	CASNHMGGDETQYF	TGTGCCAGCAACCATATGGGGGGGGACGAGACCCAGTACTTC
NA	TRBV6-5	16	NA	TRBJ2-2	CASSYSRRPNTGELFF	TGTGCCAGCAGTTACTCTCGGCGGCCGAACACCGGGGAGCTGTTTTTT
NA	TRBV7-2	15	TRBD1	TRBJ2-3	CASSLDRGRTDTQYF	TGTGCCAGCAGCTTAGACAGGGGAAGGACAGATACGCAGTATTTT
NA	TRBV4-1	15	NA	TRBJ2-3	CASSQASRRTDTQYF	TGCGCCAGCAGCCAGGCTAGCCGACGCACAGATACGCAGTATTTT
NA	TRBV7-6	16	TRBD1	TRBJ2-7	CASSPTRTGTRKEQYF	TGTGCCAGCAGCCCGACTAGGACAGGGACCCGTAAGGAGCAGTACTTC
NA	TRBV5-1	13	NA	TRBJ2-7	CASRAVTDYEQYF	TGCGCCAGCAGGGCCGTGACAGACTACGAGCAGTACTTC
few	TRBV27	14	NA	TRBJ1-2	CASRGRDNNYGYTF	TGTGCCAGCAGAGGACGGGACAATAACTATGGCTACACCTTC
once	TRBV15	12	NA	TRBJ1-1	CATLKGGTEAFF	TGTGCCACCCTGAAGGGGGGGACTGAAGCTTTCTTT
few	TRBV18	12	NA	TRBJ2-7	CASSPQGGEQYF	TGTGCCAGCTCACCCCAGGGAGGCGAGCAGTACTTC
NA	TRBV25-1	14	NA	TRBJ2-7	CASSDIRGPYEQYF	TGTGCCAGCAGTGATATCAGGGGCCCCTACGAGCAGTACTTC
many	TRBV12-3/TRBV12-4	14	NA	TRBJ2-1	CASSPPGYRDEQFF	TGTGCCAGCAGTCCACCGGGGTACCGGGATGAGCAGTTCTTC
NA	TRBV6-1	14	TRBD1	TRBJ2-7	CASSKDRGGYEQYF	TGTGCCAGCAGCAAAGACAGGGGAGGCTACGAGCAGTACTTC
few	TRBV27	17	NA	TRBJ1-5	CASSPLTTGTVVGAQHF	TGTGCCAGCAGTCCGTTGACCACCGGGACCGTGGTCGGGGCCCAGCATTTT
NA	TRBV15	15	NA	TRBJ2-7	CATSRDLGVVNEQYF	TGTGCCACCAGCAGAGATCTAGGGGTCGTGAACGAGCAGTACTTC
NA	TRBV5-1	14	NA	TRBJ1-1	CACSLRTVNTEAFF	TGCGCCTGCAGCTTAAGAACAGTGAACACTGAAGCTTTCTTT
few	TRBV5-1	16	NA	TRBJ1-4	CASSLSLGATNEKLFF	TGCGCCAGCAGCTTGTCTCTGGGGGCAACTAATGAAAAACTGTTTTTT
NA	TRBV24-1	14	NA	TRBJ2-5	CATSEDSGSGTQYF	TGTGCCACCAGTGAAGACTCGGGGTCGGGGACCCAGTACTTC
many	TRBV7-3	14	NA	TRBJ2-3	CASSFTGLGDTQYF	TGTGCCAGCAGCTTCACAGGGTTGGGGGATACGCAGTATTTT
many	TRBV7-2	13	TRBD1	TRBJ1-5	CASSQTGRQPQHF	TGTGCCAGCAGCCAGACAGGGCGTCAGCCCCAGCATTTT
NA	TRBV28	11	NA	TRBJ1-5	CASMGDQPQHF	TGTGCCAGCATGGGGGATCAGCCCCAGCATTTT
once	TRBV29-1	13	NA	TRBJ1-1	CSVEGVLNTEAFF	TGCAGCGTTGAAGGGGTATTAAACACTGAAGCTTTCTTT
few	TRBV12-3/TRBV12-4	15	TRBD1	TRBJ2-7	CASSHPGQGVGEQYF	TGTGCCAGCAGCCATCCCGGCCAGGGGGTAGGCGAGCAGTACTTC
NA	TRBV7-9	18	TRBD2	TRBJ2-1	CASSPGLAGGRSYNEQFF	TGTGCCAGCAGCCCGGGACTAGCGGGGGGTAGGTCCTACAATGAGCAGTTCTTC
NA	TRBV20-1	15	TRBD2	TRBJ2-3	CSAPPGTSASDTQYF	TGCAGTGCTCCGCCCGGGACTAGCGCTTCAGATACGCAGTATTTT
NA	TRBV5-1	15	TRBD1	TRBJ2-1	CASSTGESSYNEQFF	TGCGCCAGCAGTACAGGGGAGAGCTCCTACAATGAGCAGTTCTTC
few	TRBV4-1	15	TRBD2	TRBJ2-7	CASSQDYGRAYEQYF	TGCGCCAGCAGCCAAGATTACGGGAGGGCCTACGAGCAGTACTTC
many	TRBV20-1	15	TRBD2	TRBJ2-7	CSASASGKASDEQYF	TGCAGTGCTAGCGCTAGCGGGAAAGCTAGCGACGAGCAGTACTTC
NA	TRBV11-2	12	NA	TRBJ2-1	CASSPQWDEQFF	TGTGCCAGCAGCCCCCAATGGGATGAGCAGTTCTTC
few	TRBV6-1	15	TRBD1	TRBJ2-7	CASSERTGGGYEQYF	TGTGCCAGCAGTGAACGGACAGGGGGTGGCTACGAGCAGTACTTC
NA	TRBV3-1	14	TRBD2	TRBJ2-5	CASSRLAVQETQYF	TGTGCCAGCAGCCGACTAGCCGTACAAGAGACCCAGTACTTC